These T cell receptor beta chains were read from a single sample in a study of shared clonotypes between healthy human individuals. The repertoire was sequenced with immunoSEQ multiplex PCR; TCRdb's copy has only in-frame clones and lacks some. The profile shows around 95,000 clones, about half of them singletons. The sample consisted of PBMCs. These receptors were obtained from a woman aged 40 to 49 in good health. Some clones in this sample may be carry-over from other donors' samples. The CDR3 runs from the conserved cysteine through the conserved F or W. A D gene is named only where the DNA matches it firmly. Not every row has a clone size; where given, it reads once, few, many or a size class.

D gene: NA
J gene: TRBJ2-5
clone size: NA
V gene: TRBV4-2
CDR3 DNA: TGTGCCAGCAGCCAAGATTTGCGACTAGAGGGAAACTTC
CDR3 protein: CASSQDLRLEGNF

D gene: NA
J gene: TRBJ2-1
clone size: NA
V gene: TRBV9
CDR3 DNA: TGTGCCAGCAGTCCCTTCGTAAGGGGATACGATGAGCAGTTCTTC
CDR3 protein: CASSPFVRGYDEQFF

D gene: TRBD1
J gene: TRBJ2-1
clone size: NA
V gene: TRBV5-4
CDR3 DNA: TGTGCCAGCAGCCCGGGACAGGGAGGCTACAATGAGCAGTTCTTC
CDR3 protein: CASSPGQGGYNEQFF

D gene: TRBD1
J gene: TRBJ1-2
clone size: few
V gene: TRBV18
CDR3 DNA: TGTGCCAGCTCACCAGGGACAGGCTATGGCTACACCTTC
CDR3 protein: CASSPGTGYGYTF

D gene: TRBD1
J gene: TRBJ2-4
clone size: NA
V gene: TRBV18
CDR3 DNA: TGTGCCAGCTCACCAGATACAGGGGGCTTTGGCATTCAGTACTTC
CDR3 protein: CASSPDTGGFGIQYF

D gene: NA
J gene: TRBJ1-2
clone size: many
V gene: TRBV1
CDR3 DNA: TGCACCAGCAGCCAAGATAGGGCAGCTTCTAACTATGGCTACACCTTC
CDR3 protein: CTSSQDRAASNYGYTF

D gene: NA
J gene: TRBJ2-1
clone size: NA
V gene: TRBV4-1
CDR3 DNA: TGCGCCAGCAGCCAAGTTCTGGGGTCCTACAATGAGCAGTTCTTC
CDR3 protein: CASSQVLGSYNEQFF

D gene: TRBD2
J gene: TRBJ2-1
clone size: NA
V gene: TRBV29-1
CDR3 DNA: TGCAGCGTTACGGGGGGGAATTACAATGAGCAGTTCTTC
CDR3 protein: CSVTGGNYNEQFF

D gene: NA
J gene: TRBJ1-1
clone size: NA
V gene: TRBV30
CDR3 DNA: TGTGCCTGGAGTGTAAGCTGGTCCACTGAAGCTTTCTTT
CDR3 protein: CAWSVSWSTEAFF

D gene: TRBD1
J gene: TRBJ1-4
clone size: NA
V gene: TRBV5-5
CDR3 DNA: TGTGCCAGCAGCGGCGGGACAGGGGTAGGAGGTGAAAAACTGTTTTTT
CDR3 protein: CASSGGTGVGGEKLFF

D gene: NA
J gene: TRBJ2-1
clone size: few
V gene: TRBV4-3
CDR3 DNA: TGCGCCAGCAGCCAACAGTCGGGGATCTCCTACAATGAGCAGTTCTTC
CDR3 protein: CASSQQSGISYNEQFF

D gene: TRBD1
J gene: TRBJ2-6
clone size: many
V gene: TRBV7-3
CDR3 DNA: TGTGCCAGCTTGGGGCGGACAGGGATCCCTCTCTCTGGGGCCAACGTCCTGACTTTC
CDR3 protein: CASLGRTGIPLSGANVLTF

D gene: TRBD1
J gene: TRBJ2-7
clone size: few
V gene: TRBV25-1
CDR3 DNA: TGTGCCACCGGGACAGGGACTTACGAGCAGTACTTC
CDR3 protein: CATGTGTYEQYF

D gene: NA
J gene: TRBJ2-7
clone size: NA
V gene: TRBV11-2
CDR3 DNA: TGTGCCAGCAGCTTAGAGCCAAGCTCCTACGAGCAGTACTTC
CDR3 protein: CASSLEPSSYEQYF

D gene: NA
J gene: TRBJ2-6
clone size: NA
V gene: TRBV7-9
CDR3 DNA: TGTGCCAGCAGCTTAGTGGGTGGGGCCAACGTCCTGACTTTC
CDR3 protein: CASSLVGGANVLTF

D gene: TRBD2
J gene: TRBJ2-7
clone size: many
V gene: TRBV27
CDR3 DNA: TGTGCCAGCAGTGGGGGGGACGGACTAGTCTACGAGCAGTACTTC
CDR3 protein: CASSGGDGLVYEQYF

D gene: NA
J gene: TRBJ2-1
clone size: NA
V gene: TRBV30
CDR3 DNA: TGTGCCTGGAGTGAGGATCAATCGGGACATGAGCAGTTCTTC
CDR3 protein: CAWSEDQSGHEQFF

D gene: TRBD2
J gene: TRBJ2-1
clone size: once
V gene: TRBV19
CDR3 DNA: TGTGCCAGTAGCGCCAGACTAGCGGGAGATGCAAATGAGCAGTTCTTC
CDR3 protein: CASSARLAGDANEQFF

D gene: NA
J gene: TRBJ1-3
clone size: many
V gene: TRBV21-1
CDR3 DNA: TGTGCCAGCAGCGAATACAGGGGAGGCTCTGGAAACACCATATATTTT
CDR3 protein: CASSEYRGGSGNTIYF

D gene: NA
J gene: TRBJ2-6
clone size: NA
V gene: TRBV28
CDR3 DNA: TGTGCCACAGGTGGACGGAGCTCTGGGGCCAACGTCCTGACTTTC
CDR3 protein: CATGGRSSGANVLTF

D gene: TRBD1
J gene: TRBJ2-2
clone size: NA
V gene: TRBV7-2
CDR3 DNA: TGTGCCAGCAGCTCGGACAGGGGGTTGAACACCGGGGAGCTGTTTTTT
CDR3 protein: CASSSDRGLNTGELFF

D gene: TRBD2
J gene: TRBJ2-3
clone size: once
V gene: TRBV10-3
CDR3 DNA: TGTGCCACCCAAGCGGGAAGCACAGATACGCAGTATTTT
CDR3 protein: CATQAGSTDTQYF

D gene: NA
J gene: TRBJ1-1
clone size: few
V gene: TRBV6-6
CDR3 DNA: TGTGCCAGCAGCCCTACGGGGAGGACTGAAGCTTTCTTT
CDR3 protein: CASSPTGRTEAFF

D gene: NA
J gene: TRBJ1-3
clone size: many
V gene: TRBV5-4
CDR3 DNA: TGTGCCAGCAGCTCCACCATTTCACAGACTGGAAACACCATATATTTT
CDR3 protein: CASSSTISQTGNTIYF

D gene: TRBD1
J gene: TRBJ2-3
clone size: many
V gene: TRBV10-3
CDR3 DNA: TGTGCCATCAGATTGGGACAGTTAGGTTCGGATACGCAGTATTTT
CDR3 protein: CAIRLGQLGSDTQYF

D gene: NA
J gene: TRBJ1-2
clone size: NA
V gene: TRBV7-2
CDR3 DNA: TGTGCCAGCAGCTTAGGTTGGGTCGGCTATGGCTACACCTTC
CDR3 protein: CASSLGWVGYGYTF